The next 31 T cell receptor beta chains were all read from a single sample in a study of CD8 T cells in ankylosing spondylitis. General observations from the study: About 8 highly homologous variants made up a TCR beta motif, and this motif appeared characteristic of ankylosing spondylitis blood.

TCRdb itself ran the 5' RACE reads through MiXCR, one entry per CDR3 protein. The table lists some 800,000 distinct CDR3 sequences, approximately 10% of them singletons. For these receptors, no antigen is known. The material sequenced was blood, either unsorted or a sorted T cell fraction (not recorded which). Receptors originate from a male donor with ankylosing spondylitis.

Only a few counts were recorded for this clonotype. This rearrangement joins TRBV12-3 or TRBV12-4 to TRBJ2-5; 11 positions agree with TRBD1. The CDR3 spans 14 residues. J was trimmed by 5 bases and V by 2 bases; bases with no gene match: 1. As DNA, the CDR3 is TGTGCCAGCAGTTTATGGGACAGGGGGGAGACCCAGTACTTC. Residues: CASSLWDRGETQYF.

This clonotype was recorded at least ten times. The chain combines TRBV7-2 with TRBJ1-5; TRBD1 matches at 8 bases. V trimming: 5 bases; J trimming: 4 bases; junction bases outside the gene matches: 7. Germline assignment: CDR1 SGHTA and CDR2 FQGNSA. The CDR3 is 15 residues long. In DNA form, the CDR3 reads TGTGCCAGCAGCGACACAGGGGGGCCTAATCAGCCCCAGCATTTT. Translated, it gives CASSDTGGPNQPQHF.

This clonotype was recorded many times. This chain connects TRBV6-5 to TRBJ1-1; no clear D. Germline V gives CDR1 MNHEY, CDR2 SVGAGI. There are 14 residues in the CDR3. V was trimmed by 2 bases and J by 11 bases, leaving 18 bases between them. The CDR3 nucleotides read TGTGCCAGCAGTTACAGGCGGGTGGGCTTGGGGGCTTTCTTT. This sequence encodes CASSYRRVGLGAFF.

The genes are TRBV5-1 and TRBJ2-7; perhaps TRBD1 as D (5 bases). In germline, CDR1 is SGHRS, CDR2 YFSETQ. Trimming cost V 1 base and J 2 bases, with 10 bases left between them. The CDR3 is made up of 14 amino acids. In DNA, the CDR3 is TGCGCCAGCAGCTTGTCCAGGGTTACCTACGAGCAGTACTTC. This codes for CASSLSRVTYEQYF.

In this sample, this clonotype turned up once. The V and J genes are TRBV2 and TRBJ1-1, with 8 bases aligning to TRBD1. Germline V gives CDR1 SNHLY, CDR2 FYNNEI. Losses at the gene ends were 11 bases for V and 6 bases for J; bases not matched to a gene: 11. This CDR3 is 13 amino acids long. CDR3 sequence reads: CAGGGQGISEAFF. CDR3 in DNA: TGTGCCGGGGGTGGACAGGGTATTTCTGAAGCTTTCTTT.

The chain recombines TRBV7-9 with TRBJ1-4; D may be TRBD1 (5 bases). Trimming left V 2 bases short and J 8 bases short, with 15 bases between. Germline V CDR1 and CDR2: SEHNR, FQNEAQ (reference sequence). The CDR3 sequence is 15 residues long. CDR3 residues: CASSLMDTDNEKLFF. Here the CDR3 DNA reads TGTGCCAGCAGCTTAATGGATACGGACAACGAAAAACTGTTTTTT.

V and J are TRBV20-1 and TRBJ2-7; D call uncertain. The V and J ends lost 3 bases and 5 bases respectively, with 17 bases between them. Germline CDR1 and CDR2: DFQATT and SNEGSKA (reference sequence). The CDR3 spans 14 residues. The CDR3 coding sequence is TGCAGTGCTAGTCGTTCTCCGCGAGTCAACGAGCAGTACTTC. Its translation is CSASRSPRVNEQYF.

This clonotype was counted at least ten times. The chain links TRBV7-2 to TRBJ1-5; no clear D. The V end was cut by 3 bases, the J end by 0 bases, with 6 bases between. The CDR3 spans 14 residues. Germline V gene data show CDR1 as SGHTA and CDR2 as FQGNSA. CDR3 amino acids: CASSLDASNQPQHF. CDR3 DNA sequence: TGTGCCAGCAGCTTGGACGCTAGCAATCAGCCCCAGCATTTT.

This clonotype was detected a few times. The chain joins TRBV20-1 to TRBJ2-1; 16 nucleotides agree with TRBD2. Losses at the gene ends were 0 bases for V and 6 bases for J; bases not matched to a gene: 8. The germline gives CDR1 DFQATT, CDR2 SNEGSKA (reference sequence). This CDR3 region has 18 residues. DNA of the CDR3: TGCAGTGCTAGAGATTCGGCGGGACTAGCGGGAGGGCCCAATGAGCAGTTCTTC. Translating gives CSARDSAGLAGGPNEQFF.

The chain recombines TRBV6-2 or TRBV6-3 with TRBJ2-4; 10 bases align to TRBD2. The V gene end was trimmed by 4 bases and the J gene end by 3 bases; junction bases not matched to a gene: 9. Germline V gives CDR1 MNHEY, CDR2 SVGEGT. This CDR3 region has 17 residues. CDR3 protein: CASSSPGLASGKNIQYF. CDR3 DNA sequence: TGTGCCAGCAGTTCTCCGGGACTAGCGTCTGGCAAAAACATTCAGTACTTC.

This clonotype was counted at least ten times. The rearrangement uses TRBV29-1 and TRBJ2-3, with 7 bases fitting TRBD2. The CDR3 has 18 amino acids. V trimming: 5 bases; J trimming: 2 bases; junction bases outside the gene matches: 19. The V gene's germline CDR1 is SQVTM and CDR2 ANQGSEA. In DNA, the CDR3 is TGCAGCGTTCAGAGGGTACGCGGGAGTTCCACTAACACAGATACGCAGTATTTT. It encodes CSVQRVRGSSTNTDTQYF.

The CDR3 DNA sequence: TGTGCCAGCAGTTCCGGGGGGACACTTCACAATGAGCAGTTCTTC. It yields the protein CASSSGGTLHNEQFF. The chain uses TRBV12-3 or TRBV12-4 and TRBJ2-1, with a possible D match to TRBD2 (7 bases). V lost 4 bases and J lost 5, with 15 bases in between. The CDR3 runs to 15 residues.

This chain uses TRBV30 with TRBJ2-6, with 10 nucleotides matching TRBD1. The CDR3 is made up of 15 amino acids. J gave up 1 base and V 5 bases, and 2 bases lay outside the gene matches. Germline V gene data show CDR1 as GTSNPN and CDR2 as SVGIG (reference sequence). CDR3: CAWDRGPSGANVLTF. CDR3 in DNA: TGTGCCTGGGACAGGGGGCCGTCTGGGGCCAACGTCCTGACTTTC.

In this sample, this clonotype turned up a few times. The J gene is TRBJ2-5, the V gene TRBV5-1; D is unclear. This CDR3 is 13 amino acids long. Trimming pared 2 bases from V and 5 bases from J, leaving 10 bases between. Germline V gene lookup returns CDR1 SGHRS and CDR2 YFSETQ. The CDR3 loop reads CASSLDGSETQYF. CDR3 DNA sequence: TGCGCCAGCAGCTTAGATGGGTCTGAGACCCAGTACTTC.

The rearrangement uses TRBV20-1 and TRBJ1-5; no clear D gene. V dropped 5 bases and J dropped 3 bases, with 5 bases sitting between them. Germline V gene lookup returns CDR1 DFQATT and CDR2 SNEGSKA (reference sequence). This CDR3 comprises 11 residues. CDR3 sequence: CSAAINQPQHF. In DNA form, the CDR3 reads TGCAGTGCTGCTATCAATCAGCCCCAGCATTTT.

In its sample, this clonotype was seen many times. The gene calls are TRBV5-1 and TRBJ2-1; D may correspond to TRBD1 or TRBD2 (5 bases each). CDR3 length equals 17 residues. Looked up from germline, CDR1 is SGHRS and CDR2 is YFSETQ. The germline V and J ends were trimmed by 4 bases and 4 bases, with 21 bases remaining between them. Here the CDR3 reads CASSRRGVGTGYNEQFF. CDR3 nucleotides: TGCGCCAGCAGCCGACGAGGGGTGGGTACCGGATACAATGAGCAGTTCTTC.

The table lists this clonotype with a few counts. The rearrangement joins TRBV7-9 to TRBJ2-1; 10 positions agree with TRBD2. Germline CDR1 SEHNR, CDR2 FQNEAQ (reference sequence). The CDR3 loop spans 16 amino acids. V gave up 5 bases and J gave up 5 bases; unmatched junction bases: 9. CDR3 loop: CASSPWTSGGHNEQFF. CDR3 DNA sequence: TGTGCCAGCAGCCCCTGGACTAGCGGAGGCCACAATGAGCAGTTCTTC.

The chain links TRBV20-1 to TRBJ1-1; D remains ambiguous. This CDR3 is built from 14 residues. CDR1 and CDR2 from the germline V gene are DFQATT and SNEGSKA (reference sequence). Deletions cut 2 bases from V and 4 bases from J, with 14 bases between. CDR3 sequence (DNA): TGCAGTGCTAGACTCTCGGGCGGAATCACTGAAGCTTTCTTT. Translated, it gives CSARLSGGITEAFF.

This clonotype appeared a few times. The chain has TRBV30 and TRBJ1-6; no firm D call. Germline-derived CDR1 and CDR2 are GTSNPN and SVGIG (reference sequence). The CDR3 sequence is 14 residues long. The V end lost 3 bases, the J end lost 10 bases, and 16 bases lay between the germline ends. CDR3 residues: CAWRQSGVHSPLHF. The CDR3 region has the DNA TGTGCCTGGAGACAATCGGGAGTTCACTCACCCCTCCACTTT. The entire variable domain, with the rest obtained from reference TRBV30 and TRBJ1-6, is as follows: SQTIHQWPATLVQPVGSPLSLECTVEGTSNPNLYWYRQAAGRGLQLLFYSVGIGQISSEVPQNLSASRPQDRQFILSSKKLLLSDSGFYLCAWRQSGVHSPLHFGNGTRLTVT.

This clonotype was detected many times. The J gene is TRBJ1-2, the V gene TRBV20-1; D might be TRBD1 (5 bases). Germline CDR1 reads DFQATT; CDR2 reads SNEGSKA (reference sequence). The CDR3 sequence is 11 residues long. Trimming shortened V by 5 bases and J by 8 bases, and 12 bases separated the two germline ends. The CDR3, as DNA: TGCAGTGCTCAATCGGGGGAGGGCTACACCTTC. Translating gives CSAQSGEGYTF.

This clonotype was observed a single time. Here the CDR3 reads CASSAKGGETQYF. CDR3 nucleotides: TGTGCCAGCAGTGCGAAAGGAGGGGAGACCCAGTACTTC. The chain uses TRBV6-1 and TRBJ2-5; the D gene is possibly TRBD2 (6 bases). Trimming cost V 4 bases and J 5 bases, with 11 bases left between them. CDR1 and CDR2 (germline): MNHNS, SASEGT. The CDR3 runs 13 residues.

This clonotype has just a few counts. The CDR3 loop is CSSAAGSDEQETQYF. The DNA for the CDR3 is TGCAGCTCCGCGGCAGGGTCGGATGAACAAGAGACCCAGTACTTC. The chain combines TRBV29-1 with TRBJ2-5; a possible D gene is TRBD1 (5 bases). In germline, CDR1 is SQVTM, CDR2 ANQGSEA. There are 15 residues in the CDR3. Trimming stripped 8 bases from V and 2 bases from J, with 21 bases between.

The chain employs TRBV20-1 and TRBJ1-3; no clear D gene. Trimming cost V 3 bases and J 2 bases, with 17 bases left between them. Germline loops: CDR1 DFQATT, CDR2 SNEGSKA (reference sequence). This CDR3 is built from 16 residues. CDR3 amino acids: CSASDISQAAGNTIYF. CDR3 DNA: TGCAGTGCTAGTGACATCTCCCAAGCCGCTGGAAACACCATATATTTT.

The V and J genes are TRBV7-6 and TRBJ2-7; D might be TRBD1 or TRBD2, each matching 5 bases. CDR1 is SGHVS and CDR2 is FNYEAQ in the germline V gene. This CDR3 is built from 17 residues. V lost 3 bases and J 3 bases, leaving 21 bases between the germline ends. The CDR3 DNA follows: TGTGCCAGCAGCTTGGGACCTATAACCTCCCCCTACTACGAGCAGTACTTC. Its protein is CASSLGPITSPYYEQYF.

V usage is TRBV20-1 and J usage is TRBJ2-7; 9 bases are shared with TRBD2. Germline assignment: CDR1 DFQATT and CDR2 SNEGSKA (reference sequence). Trimming at V came to 3 bases and at J to 5 bases, leaving 8 bases not matched to a gene. The CDR3 has 14 residues. The CDR3 spells CSASFSGRTDEQYF. The CDR3 nucleotides read TGCAGTGCTAGTTTTAGCGGGAGAACCGACGAGCAGTACTTC.

This clonotype was recorded a few times. The chain joins TRBV20-1 to TRBJ2-1; TRBD2 agrees at 10 bases. The germline gives CDR1 DFQATT, CDR2 SNEGSKA (reference sequence). This CDR3 is 15 amino acids long. V was clipped by 0 bases and J by 5 bases; unmatched bases: 4. The CDR3 reads CSARDLAGAHNEQFF. The CDR3 region has the DNA TGCAGTGCTAGAGATCTAGCGGGAGCCCACAATGAGCAGTTCTTC.

This clonotype was detected only a few times. This chain uses TRBV27 with TRBJ2-3; D possibly uses TRBD1 or TRBD2 (6 bases each). Germline CDR1 reads MNHEY; CDR2 reads SMNVEV (reference sequence). The CDR3 has 14 amino acids. V lost 6 bases, J lost 3 bases, and 13 bases lay in between. In DNA form, the CDR3 reads TGTGCCAGCAGCTGGGGGGCGGGGACAGATACGCAGTATTTT. Translating it yields CASSWGAGTDTQYF.

This clonotype appeared a few times. The V call is TRBV20-1, the J call TRBJ2-2; 12 positions agree with TRBD2. Germline V gene sequence: CDR1 DFQATT, CDR2 SNEGSKA (reference sequence). J was trimmed by 6 bases and V by 3 bases; bases with no gene match: 5. CDR3 size: 15 residues. CDR3 bases: TGCAGTGCTAGCCGCGCTAGCGGGGGGGCCGGGGAGCTGTTTTTT. Amino acid sequence: CSASRASGGAGELFF.

The V and J genes are TRBV20-1 and TRBJ1-1; the D is unclear. CDR1 and CDR2 (germline): DFQATT, SNEGSKA (reference sequence). This CDR3 is 14 amino acids long. Trimming pared 5 bases from V and 1 base from J, leaving 14 bases between. CDR3 protein: CSAPISTRNTEAFF. DNA of the CDR3: TGCAGTGCTCCAATTTCGACAAGGAACACTGAAGCTTTCTTT.

The rearrangement joins TRBV29-1 to TRBJ1-1; a possible D gene is TRBD1 (5 bases). Trimming left V 2 bases short and J 3 bases short, with 10 bases between. Germline CDR1 is SQVTM and CDR2 is ANQGSEA. The CDR3 covers 13 residues. CDR3 nucleotides: TGCAGCGTTGAAATGGGGCTTTACACTGAAGCTTTCTTT. It is translated as CSVEMGLYTEAFF.

This clonotype was detected a few times. The chain joins TRBV7-9 to TRBJ2-2; a possible D gene is TRBD1 (6 bases). V dropped 5 bases and J dropped 4 bases, with 11 bases sitting between them. Germline V gene data show CDR1 as SEHNR and CDR2 as FQNEAQ (reference sequence). The length of the CDR3 is 14 residues. For the CDR3, the DNA is TGTGCCAGCAGCAACAACAGGGTCACCGGGGAGCTGTTTTTT. Translated: CASSNNRVTGELFF.